This T cell receptor (beta chain) was observed in a study of blood T cells in healthy people across ages. Regarding the study as a whole: Long-lived and aged donors differed, with more naive CD4+ cells and higher diversity in the long-lived.

Trimming took off 5 bases at V and 9 bases at J, with 11 bases between the two ends. The CDR3 is 12 amino acids. Germline values: CDR1 MDHEN, CDR2 SYDVKM. Donors each provided approximately 9.6 milliliters of peripheral blood. To note about this clonotype: What it recognizes is unknown.

A second PCR, run for 7 to 11 cycles, used a sample-barcoded 5' primer plus a J-beta primer mix. TCRdb ran MiXCR on the 5' RACE reads and lists one entry per CDR3 protein. The data hold over 300,000 distinct CDR3 sequences, with over 45% observed a single time. The receptor's source is a man in his sixties in good health. Sequencing was performed on blood. The chain employs TRBV28 and TRBJ2-4; D gene ambiguous. The chain's CDR3 is CASSIKAGIQYF. The CDR3 nucleotides are TGTGCCAGCAGTATTAAGGCCGGCATTCAGTACTTC.